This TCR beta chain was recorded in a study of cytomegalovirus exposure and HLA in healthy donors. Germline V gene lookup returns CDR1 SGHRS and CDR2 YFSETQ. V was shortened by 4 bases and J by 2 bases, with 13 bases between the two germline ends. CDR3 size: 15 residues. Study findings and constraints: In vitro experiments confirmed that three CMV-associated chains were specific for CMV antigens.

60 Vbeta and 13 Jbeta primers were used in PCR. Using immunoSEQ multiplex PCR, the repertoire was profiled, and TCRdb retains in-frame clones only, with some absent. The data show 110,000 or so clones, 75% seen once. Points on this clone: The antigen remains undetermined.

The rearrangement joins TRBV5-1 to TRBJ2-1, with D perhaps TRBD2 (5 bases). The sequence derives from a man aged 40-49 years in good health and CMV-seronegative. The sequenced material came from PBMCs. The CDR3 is CASSTVAPPYNEQFF. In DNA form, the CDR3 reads TGCGCCAGCAGCACGGTAGCGCCACCCTACAATGAGCAGTTCTTC.